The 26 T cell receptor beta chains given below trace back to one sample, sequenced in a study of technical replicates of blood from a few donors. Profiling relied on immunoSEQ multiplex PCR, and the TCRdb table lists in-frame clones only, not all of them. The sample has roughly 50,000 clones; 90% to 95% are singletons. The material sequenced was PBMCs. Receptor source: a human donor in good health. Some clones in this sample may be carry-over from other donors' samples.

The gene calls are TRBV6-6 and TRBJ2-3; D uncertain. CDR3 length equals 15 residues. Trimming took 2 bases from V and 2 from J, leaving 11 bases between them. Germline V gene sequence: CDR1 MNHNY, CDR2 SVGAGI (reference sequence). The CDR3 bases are TGTGCCAGCAGTTACGCGAGCCCAATCACAGATACGCAGTATTTT. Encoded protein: CASSYASPITDTQYF.

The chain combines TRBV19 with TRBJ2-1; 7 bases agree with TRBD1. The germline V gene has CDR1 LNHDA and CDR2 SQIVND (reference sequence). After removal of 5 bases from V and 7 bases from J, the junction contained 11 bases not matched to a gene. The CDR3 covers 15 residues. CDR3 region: CASSQVRDSKNEQFF. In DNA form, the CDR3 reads TGTGCCAGTAGTCAAGTCAGGGACAGTAAGAATGAGCAGTTCTTC.

The CDR3 DNA is TGTGCCAGCAGCCGGGGGGGGACCATGAACACTGAAGCTTTCTTT. Translating it yields CASSRGGTMNTEAFF. The rearrangement joins TRBV5-4 to TRBJ1-1; D is perhaps TRBD1 (5 bases). CDR1 and CDR2 from the germline V gene are SGHNT and YYREEE (reference sequence). Deletions cut 4 bases from V and 0 bases from J, with 13 bases between. CDR3 length equals 15 residues.

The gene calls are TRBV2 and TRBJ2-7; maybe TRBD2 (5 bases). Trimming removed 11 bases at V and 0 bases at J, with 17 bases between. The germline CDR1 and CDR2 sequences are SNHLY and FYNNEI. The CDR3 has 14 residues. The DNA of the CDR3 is TGTGCCGGATGCGCAGGCAGCGGCTCCTACGAGCAGTACTTC. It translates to CAGCAGSGSYEQYF. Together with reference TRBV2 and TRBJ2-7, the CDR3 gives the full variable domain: EPEVTQTPSHQVTQMGQEVILRCVPISNHLYFYWYRQILGQKVEFLVSFYNNEISEKSEIFDDQFSVERPDGSNFTLKIRSTKLEDSAMYFCAGCAGSGSYEQYFGPGTRLTVT.

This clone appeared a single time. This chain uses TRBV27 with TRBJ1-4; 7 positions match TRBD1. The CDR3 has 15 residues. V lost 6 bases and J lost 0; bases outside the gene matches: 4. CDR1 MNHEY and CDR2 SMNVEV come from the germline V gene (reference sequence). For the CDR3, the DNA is TGTGCCAGCAGAACAGGGGACTCAACTAATGAAAAACTGTTTTTT. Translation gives CASRTGDSTNEKLFF.

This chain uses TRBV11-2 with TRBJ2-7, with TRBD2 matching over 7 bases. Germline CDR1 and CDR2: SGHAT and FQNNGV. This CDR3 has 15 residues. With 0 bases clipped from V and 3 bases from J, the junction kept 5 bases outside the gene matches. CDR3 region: CASSLESAGVYEQYF. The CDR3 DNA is TGTGCCAGCAGCTTAGAATCTGCGGGGGTCTACGAGCAGTACTTC. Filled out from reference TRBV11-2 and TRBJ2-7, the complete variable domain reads EAGVAQSPRYKIIEKRQSVAFWCNPISGHATLYWYQQILGQGPKLLIQFQNNGVVDDSQLPKDRFSAERLKGVDSTLKIQPAKLEDSAVYLCASSLESAGVYEQYFGPGTRLTVT.

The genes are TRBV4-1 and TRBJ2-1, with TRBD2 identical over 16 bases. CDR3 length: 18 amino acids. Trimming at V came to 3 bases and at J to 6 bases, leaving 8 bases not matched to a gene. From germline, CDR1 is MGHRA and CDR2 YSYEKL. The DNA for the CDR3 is TGCGCCAGCAGCCATCCCGGGACTAGCGGGAGGGCCTTCAATGAGCAGTTCTTC. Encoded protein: CASSHPGTSGRAFNEQFF.

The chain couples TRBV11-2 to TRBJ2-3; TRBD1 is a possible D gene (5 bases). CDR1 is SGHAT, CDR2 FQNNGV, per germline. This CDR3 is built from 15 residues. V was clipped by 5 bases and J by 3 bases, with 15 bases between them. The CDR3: CASSLDSTWTDTQYF. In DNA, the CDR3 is TGTGCCAGCAGCCTCGACAGTACTTGGACAGATACGCAGTATTTT.

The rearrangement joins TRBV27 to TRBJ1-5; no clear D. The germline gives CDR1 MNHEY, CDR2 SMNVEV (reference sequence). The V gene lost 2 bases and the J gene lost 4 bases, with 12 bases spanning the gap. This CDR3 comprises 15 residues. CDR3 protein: CASSLGGQRNQPQHF. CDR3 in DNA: TGTGCCAGCAGTTTAGGTGGGCAGAGAAATCAGCCCCAGCATTTT.

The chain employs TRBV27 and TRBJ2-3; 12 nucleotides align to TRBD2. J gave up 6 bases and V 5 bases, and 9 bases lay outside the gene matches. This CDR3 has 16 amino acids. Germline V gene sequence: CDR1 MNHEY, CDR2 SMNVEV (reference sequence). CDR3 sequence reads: CASSPRTSGTHDTQYF. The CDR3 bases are TGTGCCAGCAGTCCAAGGACTAGCGGGACTCACGATACGCAGTATTTT.

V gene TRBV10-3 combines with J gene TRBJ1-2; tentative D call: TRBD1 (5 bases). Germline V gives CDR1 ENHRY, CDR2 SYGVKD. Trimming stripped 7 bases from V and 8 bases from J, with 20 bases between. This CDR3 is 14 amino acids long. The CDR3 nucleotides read TGTGCCATCACTAACAGGCCCGAAAGCCACGGCTACACCTTC. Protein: CAITNRPESHGYTF.

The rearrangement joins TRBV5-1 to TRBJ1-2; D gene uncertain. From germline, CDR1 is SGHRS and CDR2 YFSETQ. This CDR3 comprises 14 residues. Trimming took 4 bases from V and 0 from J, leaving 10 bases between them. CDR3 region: CASSVDGTNYGYTF. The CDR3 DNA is TGCGCCAGCAGCGTGGACGGGACTAACTATGGCTACACCTTC.

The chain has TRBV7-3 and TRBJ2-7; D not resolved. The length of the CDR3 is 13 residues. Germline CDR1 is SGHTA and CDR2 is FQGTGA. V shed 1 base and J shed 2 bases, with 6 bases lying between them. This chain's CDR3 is CASSLMPAYEQYF. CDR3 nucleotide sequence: TGTGCCAGCAGCTTAATGCCAGCCTACGAGCAGTACTTC.

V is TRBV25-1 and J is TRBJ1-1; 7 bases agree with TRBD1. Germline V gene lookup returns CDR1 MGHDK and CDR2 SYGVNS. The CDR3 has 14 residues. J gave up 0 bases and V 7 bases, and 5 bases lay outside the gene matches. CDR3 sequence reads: CASTWDSMNTEAFF. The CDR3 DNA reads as TGTGCCAGCACCTGGGACAGTATGAACACTGAAGCTTTCTTT.

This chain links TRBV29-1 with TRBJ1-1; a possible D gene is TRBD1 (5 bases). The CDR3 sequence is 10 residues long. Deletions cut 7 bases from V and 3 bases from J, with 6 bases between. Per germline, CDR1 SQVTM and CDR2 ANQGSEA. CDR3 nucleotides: TGCAGCGCGGGGGACACTGAAGCTTTCTTT. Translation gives CSAGDTEAFF. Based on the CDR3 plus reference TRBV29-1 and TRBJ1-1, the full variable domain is SAVISQKPSRDICQRGTSLTIQCQVDSQVTMMFWYRQQPGQSLTLIATANQGSEATYESGFVIDKFPISRPNLTFSTLTVSNMSPEDSSIYLCSAGDTEAFFGQGTRLTVV.

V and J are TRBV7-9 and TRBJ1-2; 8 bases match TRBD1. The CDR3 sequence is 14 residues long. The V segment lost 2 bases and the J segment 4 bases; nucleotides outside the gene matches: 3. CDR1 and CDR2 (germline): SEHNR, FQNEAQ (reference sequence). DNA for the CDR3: TGTGCCAGCAGCTTACAGGGGGCCGGCTATGGCTACACCTTC. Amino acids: CASSLQGAGYGYTF.

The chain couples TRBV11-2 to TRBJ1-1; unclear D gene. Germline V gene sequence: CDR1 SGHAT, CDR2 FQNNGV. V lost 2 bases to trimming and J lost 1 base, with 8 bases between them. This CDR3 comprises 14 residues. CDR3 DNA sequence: TGTGCCAGCAGCTTAAGCCGGGGGAACACTGAAGCTTTCTTT. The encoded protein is CASSLSRGNTEAFF.

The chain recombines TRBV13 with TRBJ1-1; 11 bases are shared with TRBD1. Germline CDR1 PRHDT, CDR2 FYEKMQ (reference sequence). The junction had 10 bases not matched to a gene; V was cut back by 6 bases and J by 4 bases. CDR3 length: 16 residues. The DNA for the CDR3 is TGTGCCAGCAGATACTCCGGGACAGGGGGTACCACTGAAGCTTTCTTT. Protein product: CASRYSGTGGTTEAFF. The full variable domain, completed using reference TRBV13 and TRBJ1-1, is AAGVIQSPRHLIKEKRETATLKCYPIPRHDTVYWYQQGPGQDPQFLISFYEKMQSDKGSIPDRFSAQQFSDYHSELNMSSLELGDSALYFCASRYSGTGGTTEAFFGQGTRLTVV.

The CDR3 DNA sequence: TGCGCCAGCAGCCGGGGATTAACTAATGAAAAACTGTTTTTT. This translates into CASSRGLTNEKLFF. The V call is TRBV5-1, the J call TRBJ1-4; D is uncertain. This CDR3 comprises 14 residues. Germline values: CDR1 SGHRS, CDR2 YFSETQ. Between the trimmed V and J ends, which lost 4 bases and 1 base, there was a span of 8 bases.

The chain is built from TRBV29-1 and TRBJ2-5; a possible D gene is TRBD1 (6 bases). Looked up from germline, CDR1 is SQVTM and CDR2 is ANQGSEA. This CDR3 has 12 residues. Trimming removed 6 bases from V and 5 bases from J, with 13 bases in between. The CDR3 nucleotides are TGCAGCGTGCTAAGGGGGATCGAGACCCAGTACTTC. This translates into CSVLRGIETQYF.

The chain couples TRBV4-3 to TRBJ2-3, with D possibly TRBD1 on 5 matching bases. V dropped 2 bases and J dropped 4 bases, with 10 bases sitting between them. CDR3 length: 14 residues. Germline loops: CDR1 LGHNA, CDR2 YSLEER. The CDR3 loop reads CASSQQEGADTQYF. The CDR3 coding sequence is TGCGCCAGCAGCCAACAAGAAGGGGCAGATACGCAGTATTTT.

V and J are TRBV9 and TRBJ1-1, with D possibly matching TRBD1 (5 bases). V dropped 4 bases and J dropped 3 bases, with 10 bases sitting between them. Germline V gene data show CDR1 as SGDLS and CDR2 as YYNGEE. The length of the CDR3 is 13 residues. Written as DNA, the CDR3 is TGTGCCAGCAGCCCTGGGGGGGACACTGAAGCTTTCTTT. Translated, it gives CASSPGGDTEAFF.

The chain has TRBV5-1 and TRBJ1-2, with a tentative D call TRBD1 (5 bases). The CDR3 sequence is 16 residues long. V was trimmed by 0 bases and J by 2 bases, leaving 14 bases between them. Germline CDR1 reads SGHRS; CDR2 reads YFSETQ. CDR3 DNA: TGCGCCAGCAGCTTGGCCGTAGGGGTAGGCAACTATGGCTACACCTTC. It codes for CASSLAVGVGNYGYTF.

DNA of the CDR3: TGCGCCAGCAGCCCTCGCCAGGAAGAGACCCAGTACTTC. This gives the protein CASSPRQEETQYF. The rearrangement uses TRBV5-1 and TRBJ2-5; D gene ambiguous. The CDR3 has 13 amino acids. Trimming left V 4 bases short and J 3 bases short, with 10 bases between. Germline CDR1 and CDR2: SGHRS and YFSETQ.

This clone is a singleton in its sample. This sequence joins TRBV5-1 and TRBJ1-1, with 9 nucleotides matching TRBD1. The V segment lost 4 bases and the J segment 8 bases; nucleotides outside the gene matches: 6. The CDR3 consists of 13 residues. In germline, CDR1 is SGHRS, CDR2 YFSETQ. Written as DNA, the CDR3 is TGCGCCAGCAGCACGGACAGGGGCAGCGAAGCTTTCTTT. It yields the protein CASSTDRGSEAFF.

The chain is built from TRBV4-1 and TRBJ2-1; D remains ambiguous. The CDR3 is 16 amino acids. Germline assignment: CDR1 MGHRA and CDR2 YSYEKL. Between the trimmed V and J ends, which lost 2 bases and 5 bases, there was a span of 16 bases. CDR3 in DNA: TGCGCCAGCAGCCAACCCGGTGCCTACCCGGACAATGAGCAGTTCTTC. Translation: CASSQPGAYPDNEQFF.